The 19 T cell receptor beta chains in this list originate from one sample, sequenced in a study of CXCR3-negative and CXCR3-positive naive CD8 T cells. Findings and caveats of the study: A higher hydrophobicity marked the TRB CDR3s of CXCR3-positive naive cells versus CXCR3-negative naive cells.

The antigens these receptors bind are not known. All TRB cDNA libraries came from 5' RACE performed with UMI labels. TCRdb re-analyzed the 5' RACE reads; it lists each CDR3 protein once, without DNA. This sample contains around 88,000 distinct CDR3 sequences. The specimen was naive CXCR3+ CD8+ T cells from blood. The subset here: CD45RO-CCR7+CD27+CD95- naive CD8+ T cells expressing CXCR3 (TNR3+). The receptors here all came from a human donor in good health. Some clones in this sample may be carry-over from other donors' samples.

This chain connects TRBV7-9 to TRBJ1-2; TCRdb's D call of TRBD1 is untestable without DNA. The V gene's germline CDR1 is SEHNR and CDR2 FQNEAQ (reference sequence). The CDR3 is 13 amino acids. CDR3 loop: CASSLSNRDGYTF.

CDR3: CSVEGQGFFYGYTF. This chain links TRBV29-1 with TRBJ1-2; there is no DNA to check the TCRdb D call of TRBD1. The CDR3 loop spans 14 amino acids. In germline, CDR1 is SQVTM, CDR2 ANQGSEA.

The chain links TRBV7-7 to TRBJ1-1. CDR1 is SSHAT, CDR2 FNYEAQ, per germline (reference sequence). CDR3 length equals 13 residues. CDR3 sequence reads: CASSLDPNTEAFF.

The gene calls are TRBV20-1 and TRBJ2-7. Germline CDR1 and CDR2: DFQATT and SNEGSKA (reference sequence). CDR3 length equals 15 residues. CDR3 amino acids: CSAQDRRLASYEQYF.

The chain has TRBV7-9 and TRBJ2-3; with no DNA, the TCRdb D assignment of TRBD2 cannot be verified. The CDR3 runs to 16 residues. Per the germline V gene, CDR1 is SEHNR and CDR2 is FQNEAQ (reference sequence). The CDR3 sequence: CASSLSAGGSTDTQYF.

J is TRBJ2-3 and V is TRBV11-2; the TRBD2 assignment by TCRdb is unverifiable without DNA. CDR3 length equals 23 residues. The germline V gene has CDR1 SGHAT and CDR2 FQNNGV. This CDR3 is CASSFDPSPGTSGGSLNTDTQYF.

The chain uses TRBV21-1 and TRBJ2-3; the D call from TCRdb, TRBD2, cannot be confirmed without DNA. TRBV21-1 is a pseudogene. This CDR3 is built from 17 residues. This CDR3 reads CASSKVASGGRTDTQYF.

This chain uses TRBV5-1 with TRBJ1-4; TCRdb reports TRBD1, a call that lacks DNA to check it against. The germline gives CDR1 SGHRS, CDR2 YFSETQ. This CDR3 is built from 14 residues. CDR3 protein: CASSSRGQDEKLFF.

This chain links TRBV6-2 or TRBV6-3 with TRBJ2-7; TCRdb's D call, TRBD1, is unchecked because there is no DNA. This CDR3 region has 15 residues. In germline, CDR1 is MNHEY, CDR2 SVGEGT. The CDR3 loop reads CASSYVAGGHYEQYF.

J is TRBJ1-5 and V is TRBV7-8; TCRdb's D gene call, TRBD1, goes unchecked for lack of DNA. The V gene's germline CDR1 is SGHVS and CDR2 FQNEAQ. The CDR3 length is 15 residues. This chain's CDR3 is CASSLRGVGNQPQHF.

The rearrangement joins TRBV11-2 to TRBJ2-1; as DNA is missing, the TRBD2 call by TCRdb cannot be tested. From germline, CDR1 is SGHAT and CDR2 FQNNGV. This CDR3 is 15 amino acids long. CDR3 in amino acids: CASSLAASGYNEQFF.

This chain links TRBV21-1 with TRBJ1-2; TCRdb proposes TRBD1, but this gene call is untestable without DNA. TRBV21-1 constitutes a pseudogene. This CDR3 contains 14 residues. The CDR3 here is CASSPGGSNYGYTF.

The chain uses TRBV7-8 and TRBJ2-2; the TCRdb call, TRBD1, lacks DNA for checking. Germline CDR1 is SGHVS and CDR2 is FQNEAQ. The CDR3 runs to 14 residues. This CDR3 is CASSSTGSTGELFF.

This rearrangement joins TRBV12-2 to TRBJ2-1; as DNA is missing, the TRBD2 call by TCRdb cannot be tested. TRBV12-2 is classified as a pseudogene. The CDR3 totals 12 residues. The CDR3 reads CASRILAGRQFF.

CDR3 sequence: CASSFEEMNTGELFF. V usage is TRBV25-1 and J usage is TRBJ2-2. Looked up from germline, CDR1 is MGHDK and CDR2 is SYGVNS. This CDR3 contains 15 residues.

This chain uses TRBV3-1 with TRBJ2-3; TCRdb's D call of TRBD1 is untestable without DNA. Germline V gene sequence: CDR1 LGHDT, CDR2 YNNKEL (reference sequence). CDR3 length: 14 residues. The CDR3 sequence is CASSPMGVVDTQYF.

The chain is built from TRBV19 and TRBJ1-4. This CDR3 region has 13 residues. Germline CDR1 and CDR2: LNHDA and SQIVND (reference sequence). The CDR3 here is CASRPYGDEKLFF.

The chain uses TRBV6-5 and TRBJ2-7; the TCRdb D gene call, TRBD1, has no DNA to confirm it. Germline CDR1 reads MNHEY; CDR2 reads SVGAGI. CDR3 size: 15 residues. CDR3 residues: CASSYSNTGTYEQYF.

This chain links TRBV7-9 with TRBJ1-1. Per germline, CDR1 SEHNR and CDR2 FQNEAQ (reference sequence). The CDR3 totals 14 residues. CDR3 in amino acids: CASSDGILNTEAFF.